Each of the 13 T cell receptor beta chains below was sequenced from the same sample in a study of type 1 regulatory T cells. Study-level results: Compared with non-Tr1 cells, Tr1 cells showed a narrower TCR repertoire.

Their antigens are not known. TCRdb ran MiXCR on the reads and lists one entry per CDR3 protein. The sample has some 71,000 distinct CDR3 sequences; more than 20% are singletons. Sequencing input: cultured type 1 regulatory T (Tr1) cells, either the whole culture or a sorted fraction (not recorded which). The receptor set was obtained from a human donor in good health.

This clonotype was counted a few times. The chain joins TRBV6-6 to TRBJ1-5; the D gene is possibly TRBD1 (5 bases). This CDR3 is built from 14 residues. Germline lookup yields CDR1 MNHNY and CDR2 SVGAGI (reference sequence). The V and J ends lost 6 bases and 3 bases respectively, with 12 bases between them. CDR3 DNA sequence: TGTGCCAGCAGGAATCAGGGCTTCAATCAGCCCCAGCATTTT. Translated: CASRNQGFNQPQHF.

This clonotype turned up a few times. V usage is TRBV20-1 and J usage is TRBJ2-7; no firm D call. Germline V gives CDR1 DFQATT, CDR2 SNEGSKA (reference sequence). The CDR3 loop spans 15 amino acids. V was cut by 0 bases and J by 5 bases, with 17 bases left in between. Here the CDR3 reads CSARDQFPRADEQYF. Written as DNA, the CDR3 is TGCAGTGCTAGAGATCAGTTTCCCCGGGCTGACGAGCAGTACTTC.

The genes are TRBV20-1 and TRBJ1-1; D is uncertain. Germline values: CDR1 DFQATT, CDR2 SNEGSKA (reference sequence). This CDR3 spans 13 amino acids. With 2 bases removed from V and 1 base from J, the gap between germline ends came to 8 bases. The chain's CDR3 is CSARSPANTEAFF. In DNA form, the CDR3 reads TGCAGTGCTAGATCCCCTGCGAACACTGAAGCTTTCTTT.

The chain carries TRBV5-1 and TRBJ2-7; maybe TRBD2 (6 bases). This CDR3 has 13 residues. CDR1 and CDR2 (germline): SGHRS, YFSETQ. Trimming took off 0 bases at V and 2 bases at J, with 6 bases between the two ends. The chain's CDR3 is CASSLERAYEQYF. The CDR3, as DNA: TGCGCCAGCAGCTTGGAGCGGGCCTACGAGCAGTACTTC. The complete variable domain, with remaining parts taken from reference TRBV5-1 and TRBJ2-7, reads KAGVTQTPRYLIKTRGQQVTLSCSPISGHRSVSWYQQTPGQGLQFLFEYFSETQRNKGNFPGRFSGRQFSNSRSEMNVSTLELGDSALYLCASSLERAYEQYFGPGTRLTVT.

This clonotype occurred a few times. This sequence joins TRBV7-6 and TRBJ2-7; D ambiguous. From germline, CDR1 is SGHVS and CDR2 FNYEAQ. The CDR3 loop spans 14 amino acids. The V end was cut by 1 base, the J end by 6 bases, with 13 bases between. The CDR3, as DNA: TGTGCCAGCAGCTTAGTTGGCAGCTCCACCGAGCAGTACTTC. Its translation is CASSLVGSSTEQYF.

Only a few counts were recorded for this clonotype. The rearrangement links TRBV30 to TRBJ1-4, with D perhaps TRBD1 (6 bases). Trimming removed 1 base from V and 5 bases from J, with 8 bases in between. Germline CDR1 and CDR2: GTSNPN and SVGIG (reference sequence). The CDR3 has 13 residues. The CDR3 region is CAWSGQGNEKLFF. DNA of the CDR3: TGTGCCTGGAGTGGGCAGGGGAATGAAAAACTGTTTTTT.

This clonotype was observed a handful of times. V and J are TRBV7-9 and TRBJ2-7; 8 bases fit TRBD2. V shed 8 bases and J 5 bases; nucleotides not matched to a gene: 8. CDR3 length: 13 residues. Germline loops: CDR1 SEHNR, CDR2 FQNEAQ (reference sequence). CDR3 bases: TGTGCCAGCGTACGGGAGGGCCTGGACGAGCAGTACTTC. Residues: CASVREGLDEQYF.

The chain carries TRBV5-1 and TRBJ2-2; tentative D call: TRBD2 (5 bases). This CDR3 has 16 amino acids. Germline-derived CDR1 and CDR2 are SGHRS and YFSETQ. Trimming left V 2 bases short and J 8 bases short, with 19 bases between. CDR3 nucleotides: TGCGCCAGCAGCTTAGGTTGGATCGGGGATTCTGGGGAGCTGTTTTTT. Translated, it gives CASSLGWIGDSGELFF.

The chain uses TRBV2 and TRBJ1-1, with 7 bases fitting TRBD1. Germline V gives CDR1 SNHLY, CDR2 FYNNEI. The CDR3 has 17 amino acids. Unmatched junction bases numbered 14, after V lost 7 bases and J lost 0 bases. This CDR3 reads CASNSRPGGLMNTEAFF. CDR3 in DNA: TGTGCCAGCAACTCCCGGCCAGGGGGACTTATGAACACTGAAGCTTTCTTT. The full variable domain, completed using reference TRBV2 and TRBJ1-1, is EPEVTQTPSHQVTQMGQEVILRCVPISNHLYFYWYRQILGQKVEFLVSFYNNEISEKSEIFDDQFSVERPDGSNFTLKIRSTKLEDSAMYFCASNSRPGGLMNTEAFFGQGTRLTVV.

This clonotype was counted between two and nine times. This sequence joins TRBV5-1 and TRBJ2-4; D possibly uses TRBD1 or TRBD2 (6 bases each). The germline CDR1 and CDR2 sequences are SGHRS and YFSETQ. With 3 bases removed from V and 5 bases from J, the gap between germline ends came to 12 bases. The CDR3 totals 14 residues. DNA of the CDR3: TGCGCCAGCAGCTCCGGGGGCTTCGAAAACATTCAGTACTTC. Translated: CASSSGGFENIQYF.

This chain uses TRBV9 with TRBJ2-2; a possible D gene is TRBD2 (6 bases). CDR1 SGDLS and CDR2 YYNGEE come from the germline V gene. Trimming stripped 0 bases from V and 6 bases from J, with 18 bases between. The CDR3 covers 17 residues. This CDR3 is CASSVASSGPGPGELFF. The CDR3 DNA reads TGTGCCAGCAGCGTAGCTAGTAGCGGTCCTGGCCCCGGGGAGCTGTTTTTT.

The V and J genes are TRBV18 and TRBJ2-3; D possibly corresponds to TRBD1 (5 bases). Trimming took 4 bases from V and 3 from J, leaving 8 bases between them. This CDR3 spans 13 amino acids. Germline CDR1 and CDR2: KGHSH and LQKENI. The CDR3 sequence is CASSQGATDTQYF. In DNA, the CDR3 is TGTGCCAGCTCACAAGGGGCTACAGATACGCAGTATTTT.

This sequence joins TRBV18 and TRBJ1-5; TRBD1 is a possible D gene (5 bases). The CDR3 totals 13 residues. CDR1 and CDR2 from the germline V gene are KGHSH and LQKENI. V shed 5 bases and J shed 5 bases, with 10 bases lying between them. CDR3 protein: CASSGALDQPQHF. CDR3 nucleotides: TGTGCCAGCTCAGGGGCCCTAGATCAGCCCCAGCATTTT.